This T cell receptor (beta chain) comes out of a study of blood T cell repertoires in COVID-19. Study-level background: The analysed material was cDNA or gDNA that came from T cells, B-cell-depleted T cells, or PBMCs.

How the authors handled the data: Estimation of nucleated cell counts relied on the amplification of reference gene primers. This table comes from immunoSEQ multiplex PCR, and its TCRdb copy is limited to in-frame clones, with some not included. V, J and clone size are those of that table, while D and trimming were read from the DNA. The sample shows around 180,000 clones, approximately 81% of them seen only once. J was trimmed by 5 bases and V by 1 base; bases with no gene match: 3. Germline CDR1 KGHDR, CDR2 SFDVKD. The CDR3 covers 15 residues. This clone was seen a few times. Sequencing was done on a sample of peripheral blood. This chain links TRBV24-1 with TRBJ2-5, with 10 bases matching TRBD1. This clonotype was sampled from an elderly woman with active or convalescent COVID-19. The CDR3 coding sequence is TGTGCCACCAGTGATTTCGACAGGGGGCATGAGACCCAGTACTTC. It is translated as CATSDFDRGHETQYF.